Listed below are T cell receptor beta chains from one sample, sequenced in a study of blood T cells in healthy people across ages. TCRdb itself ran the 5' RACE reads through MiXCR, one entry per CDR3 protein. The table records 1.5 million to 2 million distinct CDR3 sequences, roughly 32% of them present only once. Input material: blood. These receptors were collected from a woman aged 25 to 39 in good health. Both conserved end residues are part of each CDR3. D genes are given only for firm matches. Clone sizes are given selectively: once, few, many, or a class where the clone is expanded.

CDR3 protein: CASSESSVSYNEQFF; CDR3 DNA: TGTGCCAGCAGTGAGAGCTCCGTCTCCTACAATGAGCAGTTCTTC; clone size: .; J gene: TRBJ2-1; CDR3 length: 15; V gene: TRBV6-4; D gene: .
CDR3 protein: CASSVGGKKGETQYF; CDR3 DNA: TGTGCCAGCAGCGTAGGCGGGAAAAAAGGGGAGACCCAGTACTTC; clone size: few; J gene: TRBJ2-5; CDR3 length: 15; V gene: TRBV9; D gene: .
CDR3 protein: CASSPSKSTTYEQYF; CDR3 DNA: TGTGCCAGCAGCCCTTCCAAGAGCACGACCTACGAGCAGTACTTC; clone size: .; J gene: TRBJ2-7; CDR3 length: 15; V gene: TRBV7-2; D gene: .
CDR3 protein: CSTELPAIKNYGYTF; CDR3 DNA: TGCAGCACCGAACTCCCTGCTATCAAGAACTATGGCTACACCTTC; clone size: .; J gene: TRBJ1-2; CDR3 length: 15; V gene: TRBV29-1; D gene: .
CDR3 protein: CASRQGGVSYGYTF; CDR3 DNA: TGTGCCAGCAGGCAGGGTGGGGTTTCCTATGGCTACACCTTC; clone size: few; J gene: TRBJ1-2; CDR3 length: 14; V gene: TRBV7-2; D gene: .
CDR3 protein: CASSRADTEAFF; CDR3 DNA: TGTGCCAGCAGTAGGGCAGACACTGAAGCTTTCTTT; clone size: few; J gene: TRBJ1-1; CDR3 length: 12; V gene: TRBV6-5; D gene: .
CDR3 protein: CASLRAGQGYPEKLFF; CDR3 DNA: TGTGCCAGCCTCCGCGCGGGACAGGGTTACCCGGAAAAACTGTTTTTT; clone size: .; J gene: TRBJ1-4; CDR3 length: 16; V gene: TRBV12-3/TRBV12-4; D gene: TRBD1
CDR3 protein: CATTGGANGYTF; CDR3 DNA: TGTGCCACCACGGGGGGCGCGAATGGCTACACCTTC; clone size: .; J gene: TRBJ1-2; CDR3 length: 12; V gene: TRBV10-3; D gene: .
CDR3 protein: CASSFGGARTDTQYF; CDR3 DNA: TGTGCCAGCAGCTTCGGGGGGGCGCGTACAGATACGCAGTATTTT; clone size: .; J gene: TRBJ2-3; CDR3 length: 15; V gene: TRBV5-4; D gene: TRBD2
CDR3 protein: CASSGLENNEQFF; CDR3 DNA: TGTGCCAGCAGTGGTTTGGAGAACAATGAGCAGTTCTTC; clone size: .; J gene: TRBJ2-1; CDR3 length: 13; V gene: TRBV2; D gene: .
CDR3 protein: CASSQVSYREQFF; CDR3 DNA: TGCGCCAGCAGCCAAGTATCGTATCGTGAGCAGTTCTTC; clone size: few; J gene: TRBJ2-1; CDR3 length: 13; V gene: TRBV4-1; D gene: .
CDR3 protein: CSASEARFRSSGYTF; CDR3 DNA: TGCAGTGCTAGCGAGGCCAGGTTCAGATCTAGTGGCTACACCTTC; clone size: few; J gene: TRBJ1-2; CDR3 length: 15; V gene: TRBV20-1; D gene: .
CDR3 protein: CSSGGMNTEAFF; CDR3 DNA: TGCAGCTCAGGGGGTATGAACACTGAAGCTTTCTTT; clone size: .; J gene: TRBJ1-1; CDR3 length: 12; V gene: TRBV29-1; D gene: TRBD1
CDR3 protein: CASLAGGAMGEQFF; CDR3 DNA: TGTGCCAGCTTAGCGGGAGGCGCGATGGGGGAGCAGTTCTTC; clone size: .; J gene: TRBJ2-1; CDR3 length: 14; V gene: TRBV12-3/TRBV12-4; D gene: TRBD2
CDR3 protein: CASSPARGRDRQETQYF; CDR3 DNA: TGTGCCAGCAGCCCTGCCAGGGGCAGGGATCGACAAGAGACCCAGTACTTC; clone size: many; J gene: TRBJ2-5; CDR3 length: 17; V gene: TRBV7-9; D gene: .
CDR3 protein: CSAANPGTSGYWRPYEQYF; CDR3 DNA: TGCAGTGCCGCGAACCCAGGGACTAGCGGCTACTGGAGGCCCTACGAGCAGTACTTC; clone size: .; J gene: TRBJ2-7; CDR3 length: 19; V gene: TRBV20-1; D gene: TRBD2
CDR3 protein: CASSLRAGGYEQFF; CDR3 DNA: TGTGCCAGCAGCTTAAGGGCGGGAGGTTATGAGCAGTTCTTC; clone size: .; J gene: TRBJ2-1; CDR3 length: 14; V gene: TRBV7-3; D gene: TRBD2
CDR3 protein: CAISVGPNNEQFF; CDR3 DNA: TGTGCCATCAGTGTAGGACCGAACAATGAGCAGTTCTTC; clone size: .; J gene: TRBJ2-1; CDR3 length: 13; V gene: TRBV10-3; D gene: .
CDR3 protein: CASSLVTGARPDTQYF; CDR3 DNA: TGTGCCAGCAGCTTAGTGACAGGGGCCCGTCCAGATACGCAGTATTTT; clone size: .; J gene: TRBJ2-3; CDR3 length: 16; V gene: TRBV7-9; D gene: TRBD1
CDR3 protein: CSARDGRLVGPQYF; CDR3 DNA: TGCAGTGCTAGAGATGGGCGGCTCGTCGGTCCCCAGTACTTC; clone size: .; J gene: TRBJ2-5; CDR3 length: 14; V gene: TRBV20-1; D gene: .
CDR3 protein: CASSLPKPQHF; CDR3 DNA: TGTGCCAGCAGCCTACCCAAGCCCCAGCATTTT; clone size: few; J gene: TRBJ1-5; CDR3 length: 11; V gene: TRBV5-6; D gene: .
CDR3 protein: CASSPLALLNYNEQFF; CDR3 DNA: TGTGCCAGCAGTCCGTTGGCTTTACTTAATTACAATGAGCAGTTCTTC; clone size: .; J gene: TRBJ2-1; CDR3 length: 16; V gene: TRBV27; D gene: .
CDR3 protein: CSVGGLEWNEQYF; CDR3 DNA: TGCAGCGTCGGGGGGTTAGAGTGGAATGAGCAGTACTTC; clone size: .; J gene: TRBJ2-5; CDR3 length: 13; V gene: TRBV29-1; D gene: TRBD2
CDR3 protein: CSATTWTGGSSSYEQYF; CDR3 DNA: TGCAGTGCTACGACCTGGACAGGGGGTTCCTCCTCCTACGAGCAGTACTTC; clone size: .; J gene: TRBJ2-7; CDR3 length: 17; V gene: TRBV20-1; D gene: TRBD1
CDR3 protein: CASSQETLSGVSSYEQYF; CDR3 DNA: TGTGCCAGCAGCCAAGAGACGCTTAGCGGGGTAAGCTCCTACGAGCAGTACTTC; clone size: .; J gene: TRBJ2-7; CDR3 length: 18; V gene: TRBV4-2; D gene: TRBD2
CDR3 protein: CSVGPSGGQEDETQYF; CDR3 DNA: TGCAGCGTTGGCCCTAGCGGGGGCCAAGAGGATGAGACCCAGTACTTC; clone size: many; J gene: TRBJ2-5; CDR3 length: 16; V gene: TRBV29-1; D gene: TRBD2
CDR3 protein: CSAARRRTMNTEAFF; CDR3 DNA: TGCAGCGCCGCACGACGGAGGACAATGAACACTGAAGCTTTCTTT; clone size: .; J gene: TRBJ1-1; CDR3 length: 15; V gene: TRBV29-1; D gene: .
CDR3 protein: CASSLRDNGGYTF; CDR3 DNA: TGTGCCAGCAGTTTAAGGGACAATGGGGGCTACACCTTC; clone size: few; J gene: TRBJ1-2; CDR3 length: 13; V gene: TRBV12-3/TRBV12-4; D gene: .
CDR3 protein: CSARGRRDQETQYF; CDR3 DNA: TGCAGTGCTAGAGGGCGCAGGGACCAAGAGACCCAGTACTTC; clone size: .; J gene: TRBJ2-5; CDR3 length: 14; V gene: TRBV20-1; D gene: .
CDR3 protein: CASSLLGQGAFWEQYF; CDR3 DNA: TGTGCCAGCAGTTTGCTGGGACAGGGGGCGTTTTGGGAGCAGTACTTC; clone size: .; J gene: TRBJ2-7; CDR3 length: 16; V gene: TRBV28; D gene: TRBD1
CDR3 protein: CASSFLNAEAFF; CDR3 DNA: TGTGCCAGCAGTTTCTTGAACGCTGAAGCTTTCTTT; clone size: .; J gene: TRBJ1-1; CDR3 length: 12; V gene: TRBV28; D gene: .
CDR3 protein: CSASERDRVGLRGYTF; CDR3 DNA: TGCAGTGCTAGCGAACGGGACAGGGTGGGTCTACGCGGCTACACCTTC; clone size: many; J gene: TRBJ1-2; CDR3 length: 16; V gene: TRBV20-1; D gene: TRBD1
CDR3 protein: CASSQWTGGGEAFF; CDR3 DNA: TGTGCCAGCAGTCAATGGACAGGGGGCGGTGAAGCTTTCTTT; clone size: .; J gene: TRBJ1-1; CDR3 length: 14; V gene: TRBV28; D gene: TRBD1
CDR3 protein: CASSSGLGSDTQYF; CDR3 DNA: TGTGCCAGCAGCTCGGGACTAGGGTCAGATACGCAGTATTTT; clone size: .; J gene: TRBJ2-3; CDR3 length: 14; V gene: TRBV5-6; D gene: TRBD2
CDR3 protein: CSVEGQLETQYF; CDR3 DNA: TGCAGCGTTGAAGGGCAGCTGGAGACCCAGTACTTC; clone size: many; J gene: TRBJ2-5; CDR3 length: 12; V gene: TRBV29-1; D gene: .
CDR3 protein: CATSAQGGQGTYEQYF; CDR3 DNA: TGTGCCACCAGTGCCCAAGGGGGACAGGGGACCTACGAGCAGTACTTC; clone size: .; J gene: TRBJ2-7; CDR3 length: 16; V gene: TRBV24-1; D gene: TRBD1
CDR3 protein: CASSESKTGGFYEQYF; CDR3 DNA: TGTGCCAGCAGTGAATCAAAGACAGGGGGTTTCTACGAGCAGTACTTC; clone size: few; J gene: TRBJ2-7; CDR3 length: 16; V gene: TRBV6-1; D gene: TRBD1
CDR3 protein: CSARDHRGDNSPLHF; CDR3 DNA: TGCAGTGCTAGAGACCACAGGGGGGATAATTCACCCCTCCACTTT; clone size: .; J gene: TRBJ1-6; CDR3 length: 15; V gene: TRBV20-1; D gene: TRBD1
CDR3 protein: CASSQVGPGELFF; CDR3 DNA: TGCGCCAGCAGCCAAGTCGGCCCCGGGGAGCTGTTTTTT; clone size: .; J gene: TRBJ2-2; CDR3 length: 13; V gene: TRBV4-1; D gene: .
CDR3 protein: CASSLDGQRYNEQFF; CDR3 DNA: TGCGCCAGCAGCTTGGATGGACAGAGGTACAATGAGCAGTTCTTC; clone size: .; J gene: TRBJ2-1; CDR3 length: 15; V gene: TRBV5-1; D gene: .
CDR3 protein: CASSVEGQGSSYKQYF; CDR3 DNA: TGTGCCAGCAGCGTAGAGGGACAGGGGAGCTCCTACAAGCAGTACTTC; clone size: .; J gene: TRBJ2-7; CDR3 length: 16; V gene: TRBV9; D gene: TRBD1
CDR3 protein: CASSRGSDETQYF; CDR3 DNA: TGTGCCAGCTCCCGGGGGTCGGATGAGACCCAGTACTTC; clone size: .; J gene: TRBJ2-5; CDR3 length: 13; V gene: TRBV7-3; D gene: .
CDR3 protein: CSARTRENSYNEQFF; CDR3 DNA: TGCAGTGCTAGGACGCGGGAAAACTCCTACAATGAGCAGTTCTTC; clone size: .; J gene: TRBJ2-1; CDR3 length: 15; V gene: TRBV20-1; D gene: .
CDR3 protein: CASSSDPGTGDTGELFF; CDR3 DNA: TGTGCCAGCAGCTCGGACCCCGGGACAGGGGACACCGGGGAGCTGTTTTTT; clone size: .; J gene: TRBJ2-2; CDR3 length: 17; V gene: TRBV7-9; D gene: TRBD1
CDR3 protein: CSAAKGEGYGYTF; CDR3 DNA: TGCAGTGCTGCCAAGGGGGAAGGCTATGGCTACACCTTC; clone size: few; J gene: TRBJ1-2; CDR3 length: 13; V gene: TRBV20-1; D gene: .
CDR3 protein: CASSVGGNNNNGQFF; CDR3 DNA: TGTGCCAGCAGCGTAGGCGGGAACAATAACAATGGGCAGTTCTTC; clone size: .; J gene: TRBJ2-1; CDR3 length: 15; V gene: TRBV9; D gene: .
CDR3 protein: CASRETGDYEQYF; CDR3 DNA: TGTGCCAGCAGGGAAACAGGGGACTACGAGCAGTACTTC; clone size: .; J gene: TRBJ2-7; CDR3 length: 13; V gene: TRBV6-1; D gene: TRBD1
CDR3 protein: CASSQGRGTDTQYF; CDR3 DNA: TGTGCCAGCAGCCAGGGCCGTGGCACAGATACGCAGTATTTT; clone size: many; J gene: TRBJ2-3; CDR3 length: 14; V gene: TRBV7-3; D gene: .
CDR3 protein: CASSQVRVFPNNEQFF; CDR3 DNA: TGCGCCAGCAGCCAAGTTCGAGTTTTCCCCAACAATGAGCAGTTCTTC; clone size: .; J gene: TRBJ2-1; CDR3 length: 16; V gene: TRBV4-1; D gene: .
CDR3 protein: CASSLGHLAGGPNEQFF; CDR3 DNA: TGTGCCAGCAGCTTGGGTCATCTAGCGGGGGGTCCTAATGAGCAGTTCTTC; clone size: .; J gene: TRBJ2-1; CDR3 length: 17; V gene: TRBV7-9; D gene: TRBD2
CDR3 protein: CASSSRQPDTQYF; CDR3 DNA: TGTGCCAGCAGTAGCCGACAACCCGATACGCAGTATTTT; clone size: .; J gene: TRBJ2-3; CDR3 length: 13; V gene: TRBV6-5; D gene: .
CDR3 protein: CASSLAVQPMETQYF; CDR3 DNA: TGCGCCAGCAGCTTGGCTGTCCAGCCAATGGAGACCCAGTACTTC; clone size: few; J gene: TRBJ2-5; CDR3 length: 15; V gene: TRBV5-1; D gene: .
CDR3 protein: CASSLGLAGVDTQYF; CDR3 DNA: TGTGCCAGCAGCTTGGGCCTAGCGGGAGTGGATACGCAGTATTTT; clone size: many; J gene: TRBJ2-3; CDR3 length: 15; V gene: TRBV5-6; D gene: TRBD2
CDR3 protein: CSAPLVGELFF; CDR3 DNA: TGCAGTGCCCCTCTCGTGGGGGAGCTGTTTTTT; clone size: few; J gene: TRBJ2-2; CDR3 length: 11; V gene: TRBV20-1; D gene: .
CDR3 protein: CAGTQASLGQGGTGELFF; CDR3 DNA: TGTGCCGGCACTCAAGCAAGCCTCGGACAGGGGGGCACCGGGGAGCTGTTTTTT; clone size: .; J gene: TRBJ2-2; CDR3 length: 18; V gene: TRBV12-3/TRBV12-4; D gene: TRBD1
CDR3 protein: CASSDRDRTYNEQFF; CDR3 DNA: TGTGCCAGCAGCGATCGGGACAGGACCTACAATGAGCAGTTCTTC; clone size: few; J gene: TRBJ2-1; CDR3 length: 15; V gene: TRBV9; D gene: TRBD1
CDR3 protein: CASRPQVMNEQFF; CDR3 DNA: TGTGCCAGCAGACCCCAGGTAATGAATGAGCAGTTCTTC; clone size: few; J gene: TRBJ2-1; CDR3 length: 13; V gene: TRBV6-1; D gene: .